The present entry profiles one T cell receptor (beta chain) with its context. This sample stems from a study of T cells after somatic rescue of genetic block. Using immunoSEQ multiplex PCR, the repertoire was profiled, and TCRdb retains in-frame clones only, with some absent. The table lists about 63,000 clones, 90% to 95% of them singletons, with about 3% in the top ten. V dropped 3 bases and J dropped 0 bases, with 21 bases sitting between them. Germline V gives CDR1 ENHRY, CDR2 SYGVKD. The CDR3 length is 19 residues. The sample was peripheral blood mononuclear cells (PBMCs). The chain is built from TRBV10-3 and TRBJ2-1, with D perhaps TRBD2 (6 bases). The clonotype was recovered from a middle-aged man. The CDR3: CAISERVGGVSSSYNEQFF. For the CDR3, the DNA is TGTGCCATCAGTGAAAGGGTTGGCGGGGTCTCGAGCTCCTACAATGAGCAGTTCTTC.